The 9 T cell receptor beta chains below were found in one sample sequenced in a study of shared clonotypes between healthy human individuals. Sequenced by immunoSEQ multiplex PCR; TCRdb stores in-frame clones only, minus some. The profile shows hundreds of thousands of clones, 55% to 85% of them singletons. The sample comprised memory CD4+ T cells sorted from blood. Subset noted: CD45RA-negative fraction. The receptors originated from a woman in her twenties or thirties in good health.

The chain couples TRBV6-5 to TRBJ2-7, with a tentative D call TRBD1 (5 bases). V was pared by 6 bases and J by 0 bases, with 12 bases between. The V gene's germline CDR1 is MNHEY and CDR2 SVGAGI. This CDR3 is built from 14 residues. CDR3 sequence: CASRPDSSSYEQYF. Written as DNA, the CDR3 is TGTGCCAGCAGACCCGACAGCAGCTCCTACGAGCAGTACTTC.

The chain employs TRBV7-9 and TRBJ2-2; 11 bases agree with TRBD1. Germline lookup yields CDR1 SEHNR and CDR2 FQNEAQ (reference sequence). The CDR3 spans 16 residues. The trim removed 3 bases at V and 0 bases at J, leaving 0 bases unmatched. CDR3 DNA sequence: TGTGCCAGCAGCTTGGGACAGGGGGCGAACACCGGGGAGCTGTTTTTT. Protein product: CASSLGQGANTGELFF.

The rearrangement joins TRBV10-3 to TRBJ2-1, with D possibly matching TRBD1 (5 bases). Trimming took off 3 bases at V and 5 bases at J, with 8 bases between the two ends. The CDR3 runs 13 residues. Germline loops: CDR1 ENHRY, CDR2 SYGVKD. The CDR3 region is CAISDRVDNEQFF. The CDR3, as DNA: TGTGCCATCAGTGACAGGGTTGACAATGAGCAGTTCTTC.

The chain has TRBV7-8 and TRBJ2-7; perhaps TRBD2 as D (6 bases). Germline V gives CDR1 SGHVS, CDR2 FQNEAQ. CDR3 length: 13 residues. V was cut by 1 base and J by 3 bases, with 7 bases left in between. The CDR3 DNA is TGTGCCAGCAGCTTAGAGGAGGGCTACGAGCAGTACTTC. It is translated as CASSLEEGYEQYF.

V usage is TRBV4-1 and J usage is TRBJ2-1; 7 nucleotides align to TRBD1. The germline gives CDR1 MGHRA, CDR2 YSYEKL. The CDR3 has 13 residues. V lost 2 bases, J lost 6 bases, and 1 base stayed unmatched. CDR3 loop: CASSQTGVNEQFF. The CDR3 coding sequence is TGCGCCAGCAGCCAAACAGGGGTCAATGAGCAGTTCTTC.

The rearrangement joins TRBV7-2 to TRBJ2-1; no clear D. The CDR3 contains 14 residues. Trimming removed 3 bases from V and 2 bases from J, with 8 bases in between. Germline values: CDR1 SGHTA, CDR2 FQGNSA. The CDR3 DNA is TGTGCCAGCAGCTTCATGGGCCCCTACAATGAGCAGTTCTTC. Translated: CASSFMGPYNEQFF.

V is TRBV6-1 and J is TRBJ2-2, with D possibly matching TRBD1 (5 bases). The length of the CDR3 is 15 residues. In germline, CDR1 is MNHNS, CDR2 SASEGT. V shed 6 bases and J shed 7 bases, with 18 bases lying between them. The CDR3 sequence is CASRPPERGVGELFF. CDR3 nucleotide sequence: TGTGCCAGCAGGCCCCCCGAAAGGGGCGTCGGGGAGCTGTTTTTT.

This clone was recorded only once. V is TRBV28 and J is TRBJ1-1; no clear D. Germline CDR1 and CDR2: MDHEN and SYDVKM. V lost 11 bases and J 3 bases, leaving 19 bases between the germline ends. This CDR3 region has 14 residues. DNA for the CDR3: TGTGCCGTCCACTTGTGGCGCCGGGACACTGAAGCTTTCTTT. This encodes CAVHLWRRDTEAFF.

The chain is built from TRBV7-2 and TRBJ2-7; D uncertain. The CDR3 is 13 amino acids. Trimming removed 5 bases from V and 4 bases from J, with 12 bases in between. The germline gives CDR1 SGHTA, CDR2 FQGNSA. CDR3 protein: CASSLGEEYEQYF. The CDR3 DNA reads TGTGCCAGCAGCCTAGGAGAGGAGTACGAGCAGTACTTC.